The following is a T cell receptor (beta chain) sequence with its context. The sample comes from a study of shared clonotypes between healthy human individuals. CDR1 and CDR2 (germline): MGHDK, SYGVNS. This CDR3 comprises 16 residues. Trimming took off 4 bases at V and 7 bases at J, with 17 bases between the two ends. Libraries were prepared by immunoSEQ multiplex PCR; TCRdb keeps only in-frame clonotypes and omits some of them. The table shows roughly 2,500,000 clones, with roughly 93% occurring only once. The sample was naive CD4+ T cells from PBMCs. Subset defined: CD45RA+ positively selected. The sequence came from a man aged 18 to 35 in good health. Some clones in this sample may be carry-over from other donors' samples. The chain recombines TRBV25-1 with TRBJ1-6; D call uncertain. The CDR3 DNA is TGTGCCAGCAGTGGACCTTTAACGGTTGTGAATTCACCCCTCCACTTT. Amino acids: CASSGPLTVVNSPLHF.